The present T cell receptor (beta chain) was sequenced within a study of cytomegalovirus exposure and HLA in healthy donors. Points from the study as a whole: A missense DCLRE1C variant was associated with V- and J-gene trimming of TCR beta chains in a later analysis, and an independent cohort replicated the association.

Comments on this clone: Its specificity is unknown.

There are 15 residues in the CDR3. In germline, CDR1 is SGHAT, CDR2 FQNNGV. V was pared by 3 bases and J by 8 bases, with 17 bases between. The study ran its PCR with 60 Vbeta and 13 Jbeta primers. TCRdb's copy holds only in-frame clones and misses some; the assay was immunoSEQ multiplex PCR. The sample consists of 75,000 to 80,000 clones, just under 80% of them appearing once. Each donor's status was that of a healthy bone marrow donor. The sequencing input was PBMCs. This chain connects TRBV11-2 to TRBJ2-4; a possible D gene is TRBD1 (5 bases). This TCR was sampled from a woman in her 40s in good health and CMV-seropositive. The CDR3 DNA is TGTGCCAGCAGCTTCTCCTCAGGGTTTTGGGACATTCAGTACTTC. Its protein product is CASSFSSGFWDIQYF.